Shown below are 9 T cell receptor beta chains from a single sample sequenced in a study of T cell responses to AZD1222 COVID-19 vaccine. Libraries were prepared by immunoSEQ multiplex PCR; TCRdb keeps only in-frame clonotypes and omits some of them. The table includes 90,000 to 120,000 clones, roughly 86% detected once. Specimen: peripheral blood, collected 28 days after the second dose of the MenACWY control vaccine. The receptors stem from an adult who received the MenACWY meningococcal vaccine as a control.

The chain recombines TRBV28 with TRBJ1-4; D gene uncertain. Trimming removed 2 bases from V and 8 bases from J, with 6 bases in between. Germline V gene data show CDR1 as MDHEN and CDR2 as SYDVKM. The CDR3 is 12 amino acids. In nucleotides, the CDR3 is TGTGCCAGCAGTTTACTAGGGGAAAAACTGTTTTTT. Protein product: CASSLLGEKLFF.

This clone was seen a handful of times. The rearrangement joins TRBV10-3 to TRBJ2-2; the D gene could be TRBD1 or TRBD2 (5 bases each). Germline V gene lookup returns CDR1 ENHRY and CDR2 SYGVKD. Trimming pared 8 bases from V and 7 bases from J, leaving 20 bases between. The CDR3 spans 15 residues. CDR3 residues: CAILRGVPQGGELFF. In DNA, the CDR3 is TGTGCCATCCTACGGGGCGTCCCTCAGGGCGGGGAGCTGTTTTTT.

The chain recombines TRBV16 with TRBJ1-3; D gene unclear. V lost 1 base to trimming and J lost 1 base, with 5 bases between them. Germline CDR1 KGHSY, CDR2 FQNENV. This CDR3 contains 14 residues. CDR3 amino acids: CASSQWYSGNTIYF. CDR3 DNA: TGTGCCAGCAGCCAATGGTATTCTGGAAACACCATATATTTT.

V is TRBV7-2 and J is TRBJ2-3; D is unclear. Trimming stripped 5 bases from V and 14 bases from J, with 26 bases between. Germline assignment: CDR1 SGHTA and CDR2 FQGNSA. The CDR3 totals 15 residues. The CDR3 reads CASSLTRVGMQGWYF. The CDR3, as DNA: TGTGCCAGCAGCCTTACAAGGGTAGGGATGCAAGGGTGGTATTTT.

This rearrangement joins TRBV20-1 to TRBJ2-7; 9 bases are shared with TRBD2. The V gene's germline CDR1 is DFQATT and CDR2 SNEGSKA (reference sequence). This CDR3 contains 14 residues. J gave up 4 bases and V 3 bases, and 7 bases lay outside the gene matches. The CDR3 nucleotides are TGCAGTGCTAGTCCCGCTAGCGGGGAATACGAGCAGTACTTC. This codes for CSASPASGEYEQYF.

This chain joins TRBV5-6 and TRBJ1-1; TRBD1 matches 12 bases. From germline, CDR1 is SGHDT and CDR2 YYEEEE. The ends lost 3 bases at V and 1 base at J; junction bases unmatched: 4. The CDR3 has 16 amino acids. CDR3 sequence reads: CASSSGTGGWNTEAFF. The CDR3 coding sequence is TGTGCCAGCAGCTCCGGGACAGGGGGCTGGAACACTGAAGCTTTCTTT.

The J gene is TRBJ1-4, the V gene TRBV27; 12 bases fit TRBD1. Unmatched junction bases numbered 11, after V lost 5 bases and J lost 10 bases. Germline loops: CDR1 MNHEY, CDR2 SMNVEV (reference sequence). This CDR3 is built from 16 residues. CDR3 coding DNA: TGTGCCAGCAGTGAAAGTCCGGGACAGGGGGCCCGAAAACTGTTTTTT. The encoded protein is CASSESPGQGARKLFF.

This clone appeared a few times. This chain joins TRBV18 and TRBJ1-5; possibly TRBD1 for D (6 bases). This CDR3 has 13 amino acids. Germline V CDR1 and CDR2: KGHSH, LQKENI. The V end was cut by 5 bases, the J end by 11 bases, with 16 bases between. CDR3 bases: TGTGCCAGCTCAAGGGACAAGGAAGATACCCAGCATTTT. Protein product: CASSRDKEDTQHF.

This chain connects TRBV7-2 to TRBJ2-3; D gene ambiguous. The CDR3 consists of 14 residues. With 5 bases removed from V and 0 bases from J, the gap between germline ends came to 9 bases. Germline values: CDR1 SGHTA, CDR2 FQGNSA. This chain's CDR3 is CASSAGPSTDTQYF. CDR3 DNA sequence: TGTGCCAGCAGCGCCGGGCCCAGCACAGATACGCAGTATTTT.